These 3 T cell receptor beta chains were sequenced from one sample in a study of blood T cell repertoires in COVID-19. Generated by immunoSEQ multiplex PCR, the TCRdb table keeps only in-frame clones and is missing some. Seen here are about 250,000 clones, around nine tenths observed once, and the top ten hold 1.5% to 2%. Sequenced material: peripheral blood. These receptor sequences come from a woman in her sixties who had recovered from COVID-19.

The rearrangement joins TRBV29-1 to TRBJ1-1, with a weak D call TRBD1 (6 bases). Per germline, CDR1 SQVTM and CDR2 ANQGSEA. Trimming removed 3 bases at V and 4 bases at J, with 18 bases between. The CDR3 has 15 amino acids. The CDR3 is CSVERGGAGRTEAFF. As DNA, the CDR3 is TGCAGCGTTGAGCGCGGGGGCGCGGGTCGCACTGAAGCTTTCTTT.

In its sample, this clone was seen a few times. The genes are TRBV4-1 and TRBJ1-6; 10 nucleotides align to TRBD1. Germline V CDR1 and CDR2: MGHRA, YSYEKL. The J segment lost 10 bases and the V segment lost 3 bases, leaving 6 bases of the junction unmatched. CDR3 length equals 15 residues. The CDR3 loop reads CASSQGQGNWSPLHF. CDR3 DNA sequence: TGCGCCAGCAGCCAGGGACAGGGGAACTGGTCACCCCTCCACTTT.

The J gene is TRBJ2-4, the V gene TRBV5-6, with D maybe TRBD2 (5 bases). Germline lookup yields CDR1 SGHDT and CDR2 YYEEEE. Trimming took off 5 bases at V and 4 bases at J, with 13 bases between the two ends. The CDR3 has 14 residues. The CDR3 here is CASSSGLNKNIQYF. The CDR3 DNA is TGTGCCAGCAGTTCTGGACTGAATAAAAACATTCAGTACTTC.